Listed below are T cell receptor beta chains from one sample, sequenced in a study of blood T cell repertoires in COVID-19. Assay: immunoSEQ multiplex PCR; the TCRdb copy retains only in-frame clones and omits some. The data contain more than 300,000 clones, about 92% of them seen just once; the ten biggest clones take up less than 20%. The sample comprised PBMCs or T cells enriched from blood (not recorded which). The receptors shown here come from a woman in her twenties or thirties who had recovered from COVID-19. CDR3s include the opening cysteine and the closing phenylalanine or tryptophan. The order of the fields is D gene, J gene, V gene, clone size, CDR3 protein, CDR3 DNA. The D gene is left open where the match is weak. Rows may omit the clone size; those that give it use once, few, many or a size class.

D gene: TRBD1; J gene: TRBJ1-2; V gene: TRBV5-6; clone size: -; CDR3 protein: CASSLPRTGTYGYTF; CDR3 DNA: TGTGCCAGCAGCTTGCCCAGGACAGGGACTTATGGCTACACCTTC
D gene: TRBD2; J gene: TRBJ2-2; V gene: TRBV11-3; clone size: -; CDR3 protein: CASEAGGYTGELFF; CDR3 DNA: TGTGCCAGCGAAGCGGGAGGGTACACCGGGGAGCTGTTTTTT
D gene: TRBD1; J gene: TRBJ1-2; V gene: TRBV6-5; clone size: few; CDR3 protein: CASSYWGQVNYGYTF; CDR3 DNA: TGTGCCAGCAGTTACTGGGGACAGGTTAACTATGGCTACACCTTC
D gene: -; J gene: TRBJ2-7; V gene: TRBV9; clone size: -; CDR3 protein: CASSVDPTYEQYF; CDR3 DNA: TGTGCCAGCAGCGTAGATCCCACCTACGAGCAGTACTTC
D gene: TRBD1; J gene: TRBJ1-2; V gene: TRBV7-2; clone size: -; CDR3 protein: CASSSWTGTNYGYTF; CDR3 DNA: TGTGCCAGCAGCTCATGGACAGGGACTAACTATGGCTACACCTTC
D gene: TRBD1; J gene: TRBJ2-2; V gene: TRBV9; clone size: -; CDR3 protein: CASSQGGPTGELFF; CDR3 DNA: TGTGCCAGCAGCCAAGGGGGCCCCACCGGGGAGCTGTTTTTT
D gene: TRBD1; J gene: TRBJ1-4; V gene: TRBV27; clone size: -; CDR3 protein: CASSSHGTGSEKLFF; CDR3 DNA: TGTGCCAGCAGTTCGCACGGGACAGGGTCCGAAAAACTGTTTTTT
D gene: TRBD2; J gene: TRBJ2-3; V gene: TRBV9; clone size: -; CDR3 protein: CASSAQTSGSTDTQYF; CDR3 DNA: TGTGCCAGCAGCGCCCAAACTAGCGGGAGCACAGATACGCAGTATTTT
D gene: TRBD2; J gene: TRBJ2-7; V gene: TRBV7-2; clone size: -; CDR3 protein: CASTAGASYEQYF; CDR3 DNA: TGTGCCAGCACTGCGGGAGCCTCCTACGAGCAGTACTTC
D gene: TRBD2; J gene: TRBJ2-3; V gene: TRBV7-2; clone size: -; CDR3 protein: CASETSGSADTQYF; CDR3 DNA: TGTGCCAGCGAGACTAGCGGGAGTGCAGATACGCAGTATTTT
D gene: -; J gene: TRBJ1-6; V gene: TRBV28; clone size: once; CDR3 protein: CASSLFEGTYNSPLHF; CDR3 DNA: TGTGCCAGCAGTTTATTTGAGGGAACGTATAATTCACCCCTCCACTTT
D gene: -; J gene: TRBJ2-7; V gene: TRBV27; clone size: -; CDR3 protein: CASSLGTAYEQYF; CDR3 DNA: TGTGCCAGCAGTTTAGGTACAGCCTACGAGCAGTACTTC
D gene: -; J gene: TRBJ1-2; V gene: TRBV7-2; clone size: few; CDR3 protein: CASSPPTGNYGYTF; CDR3 DNA: TGTGCCAGCAGCCCCCCCACGGGTAACTATGGCTACACCTTC
D gene: -; J gene: TRBJ2-5; V gene: TRBV6-2/TRBV6-3; clone size: -; CDR3 protein: CASSPGQGYETQYF; CDR3 DNA: TGTGCCAGCAGCCCCGGGCAGGGGTATGAGACCCAGTACTTC
D gene: -; J gene: TRBJ2-1; V gene: TRBV23-1; clone size: -; CDR3 protein: CASSNGQTDAGEAPRSYNEQFF; CDR3 DNA: TGCGCCAGCAGTAACGGACAGACGGACGCGGGAGAGGCCCCACGATCCTACAATGAGCAGTTCTTC
D gene: TRBD1; J gene: TRBJ2-3; V gene: TRBV5-6; clone size: -; CDR3 protein: CASSLRRGDTQYF; CDR3 DNA: TGTGCCAGCAGCTTGCGCAGGGGGGATACGCAGTATTTT
D gene: -; J gene: TRBJ2-1; V gene: TRBV28; clone size: -; CDR3 protein: CASTNYNEQFF; CDR3 DNA: TGTGCCAGCACAAACTACAATGAGCAGTTCTTC
D gene: TRBD1; J gene: TRBJ2-2; V gene: TRBV7-9; clone size: once; CDR3 protein: CASSVLNRGTTITGELFF; CDR3 DNA: TGTGCCAGCAGCGTGTTAAACAGGGGTACTACAATCACCGGGGAGCTGTTTTTT
D gene: TRBD1; J gene: TRBJ2-5; V gene: TRBV6-6; clone size: -; CDR3 protein: CASMDRFEETQYF; CDR3 DNA: TGTGCCAGCATGGACAGGTTTGAGGAGACCCAGTACTTC
D gene: TRBD1; J gene: TRBJ2-3; V gene: TRBV11-2; clone size: -; CDR3 protein: CASSPDRSYTDTQYF; CDR3 DNA: TGTGCCAGCAGTCCGGACAGGTCCTACACAGATACGCAGTATTTT
D gene: TRBD2; J gene: TRBJ2-3; V gene: TRBV13; clone size: once; CDR3 protein: CAIAGENTDTQYF; CDR3 DNA: TGTGCCATAGCGGGAGAGAACACAGATACGCAGTATTTT
D gene: TRBD1; J gene: TRBJ1-2; V gene: TRBV5-4; clone size: once; CDR3 protein: CASSHPMGQEGYTF; CDR3 DNA: TGTGCCAGCAGCCATCCTATGGGACAGGAAGGCTACACCTTC
D gene: -; J gene: TRBJ2-1; V gene: TRBV5-6; clone size: few; CDR3 protein: CASSVTGYNEQFF; CDR3 DNA: TGTGCCAGCAGCGTAACAGGATACAATGAGCAGTTCTTC
D gene: -; J gene: TRBJ1-4; V gene: TRBV27; clone size: -; CDR3 protein: CASSSLYGELFF; CDR3 DNA: TGTGCCAGCAGTTCATTGTACGGGGAACTGTTTTTT
D gene: -; J gene: TRBJ2-2; V gene: TRBV5-1; clone size: -; CDR3 protein: CASRHGTAVNTGELFF; CDR3 DNA: TGCGCCAGCCGTCACGGGACTGCTGTGAACACCGGGGAGCTGTTTTTT
D gene: TRBD2; J gene: TRBJ2-1; V gene: TRBV28; clone size: -; CDR3 protein: CASRKSGGAVNEQFF; CDR3 DNA: TGTGCCAGCAGAAAGAGCGGGGGGGCCGTGAATGAGCAGTTCTTC
D gene: -; J gene: TRBJ1-1; V gene: TRBV5-1; clone size: -; CDR3 protein: CASSLFRQGWAFF; CDR3 DNA: TGCGCCAGCAGCTTGTTTCGTCAGGGGTGGGCTTTCTTT
D gene: TRBD2; J gene: TRBJ2-1; V gene: TRBV5-1; clone size: -; CDR3 protein: CASSSQREGYNEQFF; CDR3 DNA: TGCGCCAGCAGCTCCCAGCGGGAGGGGTACAATGAGCAGTTCTTC
D gene: -; J gene: TRBJ2-2; V gene: TRBV27; clone size: -; CDR3 protein: CASSLGGSELFF; CDR3 DNA: TGTGCCAGCAGTTTAGGGGGCTCGGAGCTGTTTTTT
D gene: TRBD1; J gene: TRBJ1-1; V gene: TRBV5-1; clone size: -; CDR3 protein: CASSRGQENTEAFF; CDR3 DNA: TGCGCCAGCAGCCGAGGACAGGAAAACACTGAAGCTTTCTTT
D gene: TRBD2; J gene: TRBJ2-3; V gene: TRBV6-4; clone size: once; CDR3 protein: CASSDERGGPDTQYF; CDR3 DNA: TGTGCCAGCAGTGACGAGCGGGGGGGCCCAGATACGCAGTATTTT
D gene: -; J gene: TRBJ1-5; V gene: TRBV5-1; clone size: -; CDR3 protein: CASSLEGPGQPQHF; CDR3 DNA: TGCGCCAGCAGCTTGGAAGGGCCGGGACAGCCCCAGCATTTT
D gene: TRBD2; J gene: TRBJ2-2; V gene: TRBV7-7; clone size: -; CDR3 protein: CASSLLASGRPNTGELFF; CDR3 DNA: TGTGCTAGCAGCTTATTGGCTAGCGGGAGACCCAACACCGGGGAGCTGTTTTTT
D gene: TRBD1; J gene: TRBJ1-2; V gene: TRBV3-1/TRBV3-2; clone size: -; CDR3 protein: CASSQAGTGGVGGYTF; CDR3 DNA: TGTGCCAGCAGCCAAGCCGGGACAGGGGGCGTCGGTGGCTACACCTTC
D gene: -; J gene: TRBJ2-7; V gene: TRBV11-3; clone size: -; CDR3 protein: CASSSWGVNEQYF; CDR3 DNA: TGTGCCAGCAGCTCTTGGGGGGTTAACGAGCAGTACTTC
D gene: -; J gene: TRBJ1-2; V gene: TRBV5-6; clone size: -; CDR3 protein: CASSLGQRNYGYTF; CDR3 DNA: TGTGCCAGCAGCTTGGGGCAGCGTAACTATGGCTACACCTTC
D gene: TRBD2; J gene: TRBJ2-7; V gene: TRBV5-6; clone size: -; CDR3 protein: CASSPGGPTHEQYF; CDR3 DNA: TGTGCCAGCAGCCCGGGGGGTCCGACCCACGAGCAGTACTTC
D gene: -; J gene: TRBJ2-1; V gene: TRBV28; clone size: -; CDR3 protein: CASSLEDYLHNEQFF; CDR3 DNA: TGTGCCAGCAGTTTAGAGGACTACCTTCACAATGAGCAGTTCTTC
D gene: -; J gene: TRBJ1-1; V gene: TRBV7-2; clone size: -; CDR3 protein: CASSLDPDRNTEAFF; CDR3 DNA: TGTGCCAGCAGCTTAGACCCGGACAGGAACACTGAAGCTTTCTTT
D gene: -; J gene: TRBJ1-5; V gene: TRBV6-2/TRBV6-3; clone size: -; CDR3 protein: CASSYGADQPQHF; CDR3 DNA: TGTGCCAGCAGTTACGGGGCGGATCAGCCCCAGCATTTT
D gene: TRBD1; J gene: TRBJ2-1; V gene: TRBV10-2; clone size: once; CDR3 protein: CASVSGTGGIDEQFF; CDR3 DNA: TGCGCCAGCGTATCCGGGACAGGGGGCATCGATGAGCAGTTCTTC
D gene: -; J gene: TRBJ1-4; V gene: TRBV6-1; clone size: -; CDR3 protein: CASSEEIGGAGEKLFF; CDR3 DNA: TGTGCCAGCAGTGAAGAGATAGGGGGGGCGGGTGAAAAACTGTTTTTT
D gene: -; J gene: TRBJ2-3; V gene: TRBV9; clone size: -; CDR3 protein: CASSVSGTSTDTQYF; CDR3 DNA: TGTGCCAGCAGCGTTTCCGGGACTAGCACAGATACGCAGTATTTT
D gene: -; J gene: TRBJ2-4; V gene: TRBV3-1/TRBV3-2; clone size: -; CDR3 protein: CASSQDKTPGGQNIQYF; CDR3 DNA: TGTGCCAGCAGCCAAGATAAAACCCCGGGGGGCCAAAACATTCAGTACTTC
D gene: -; J gene: TRBJ1-1; V gene: TRBV3-1/TRBV3-2; clone size: -; CDR3 protein: CASSRGQANTEAFF; CDR3 DNA: TGTGCCAGCAGCCGGGGGCAGGCGAACACTGAAGCTTTCTTT
D gene: TRBD2; J gene: TRBJ2-7; V gene: TRBV3-1/TRBV3-2; clone size: -; CDR3 protein: CASSPRLAGHYEQYF; CDR3 DNA: TGTGCCAGCAGCCCTAGACTAGCGGGACACTACGAGCAGTACTTC
D gene: -; J gene: TRBJ2-5; V gene: TRBV6-5; clone size: once; CDR3 protein: CASRSQGGKTQYF; CDR3 DNA: TGTGCCAGCAGATCACAGGGTGGTAAGACCCAGTACTTC
D gene: TRBD1; J gene: TRBJ1-4; V gene: TRBV7-6; clone size: -; CDR3 protein: CASSLMTGGHNEKLFF; CDR3 DNA: TGTGCCAGCAGCTTAATGACAGGGGGCCATAATGAAAAACTGTTTTTT
D gene: -; J gene: TRBJ2-2; V gene: TRBV9; clone size: -; CDR3 protein: CASSVESTGELFF; CDR3 DNA: TGTGCCAGCAGCGTAGAGAGCACCGGGGAGCTGTTTTTT
D gene: TRBD2; J gene: TRBJ2-7; V gene: TRBV18; clone size: few; CDR3 protein: CASSPPRDLASGTEQYF; CDR3 DNA: TGTGCCAGCTCGCCTCCCCGGGATCTGGCTAGCGGCACAGAGCAGTACTTC
D gene: TRBD1; J gene: TRBJ1-2; V gene: TRBV28; clone size: -; CDR3 protein: CASCGGQGHYGYTF; CDR3 DNA: TGTGCCAGCTGCGGGGGACAGGGTCACTATGGCTACACCTTC
D gene: -; J gene: TRBJ1-2; V gene: TRBV7-9; clone size: -; CDR3 protein: CASSLGAGNGYTF; CDR3 DNA: TGTGCCAGCAGCTTAGGGGCAGGAAATGGCTACACCTTC